This TCR beta chain was identified in a study of cytomegalovirus exposure and HLA in healthy donors. The germline gives CDR1 MGHDK, CDR2 SYGVNS. V shed 5 bases and J shed 2 bases, with 15 bases lying between them. The CDR3 extends over 15 amino acids. 60 Vbeta and 13 Jbeta primers were used in PCR. Method: immunoSEQ multiplex PCR; TCRdb's copy keeps in-frame clones and lacks some. The table has around 65,000 clones, under 85% seen once. The clonotype was recovered from a man aged 45-60 years in good health and CMV-seropositive. This rearrangement joins TRBV25-1 to TRBJ1-1, with a weak D call TRBD1 (5 bases). The sample taken for sequencing was PBMCs. CDR3 sequence reads: CASSPVGQPNTEAFF. In nucleotides, the CDR3 is TGTGCCAGCAGTCCCGTGGGGCAGCCTAACACTGAAGCTTTCTTT.